Sequencing of this TCR beta chain was carried out in a study of T-cell memory formation after mild COVID-19. Germline loops: CDR1 ENHRY, CDR2 SYGVKD. V gave up 5 bases and J gave up 5 bases, with 13 bases separating them. The CDR3 totals 13 residues. The sample holds a few counts of this clonotype. TCRdb itself ran the 5' RACE reads through MiXCR, one entry per CDR3 protein. The table has about 600,000 distinct CDR3 sequences, roughly 22% seen once; the top ten hold roughly 9.1%. The sequence came from an adult woman who had mild COVID-19 (a few samples of this study predate the infection). Cell type and time point are not known. Sequenced material: PBMCs or a T cell subset sorted from them (not recorded which). The chain recombines TRBV10-3 with TRBJ2-7, with D maybe TRBD2 (5 bases). The CDR3 nucleotides read TGTGCCATCAGTCCTACTAGTTTTCACGAGCAGTACTTC. This codes for CAISPTSFHEQYF.